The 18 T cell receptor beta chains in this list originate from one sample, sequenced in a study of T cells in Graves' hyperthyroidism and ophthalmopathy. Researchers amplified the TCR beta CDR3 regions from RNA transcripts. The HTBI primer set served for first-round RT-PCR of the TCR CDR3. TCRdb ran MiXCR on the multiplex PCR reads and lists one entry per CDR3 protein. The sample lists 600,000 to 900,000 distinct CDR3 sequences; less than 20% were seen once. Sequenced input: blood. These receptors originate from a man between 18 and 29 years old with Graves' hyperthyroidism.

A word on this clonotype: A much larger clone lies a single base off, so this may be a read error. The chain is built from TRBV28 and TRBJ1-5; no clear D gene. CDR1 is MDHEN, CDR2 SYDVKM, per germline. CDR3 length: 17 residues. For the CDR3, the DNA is TGTGTCAGCAGTCCAATCAACTCCGTCTATAGCAATCAGCCCCAGCATTTT. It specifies CVSSPINSVYSNQPQHF. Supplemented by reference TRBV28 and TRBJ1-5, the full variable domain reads DVKVTQSSRYLVKRTGEKVFLECVQDMDHENMFWYRQDPGLGLRLIYFSYDVKMKEKGDIPEGYSVSREKKERFSLILESASTNQTSMYLCVSSPINSVYSNQPQHFGDGTRLSIL.

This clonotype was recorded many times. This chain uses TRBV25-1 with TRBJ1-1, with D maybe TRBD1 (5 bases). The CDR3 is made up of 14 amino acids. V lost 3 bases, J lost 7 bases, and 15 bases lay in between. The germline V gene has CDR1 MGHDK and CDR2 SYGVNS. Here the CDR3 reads CASSDFLGTNEAFF. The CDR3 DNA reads TGTGCCAGCAGTGATTTCCTCGGGACGAATGAAGCTTTCTTT.

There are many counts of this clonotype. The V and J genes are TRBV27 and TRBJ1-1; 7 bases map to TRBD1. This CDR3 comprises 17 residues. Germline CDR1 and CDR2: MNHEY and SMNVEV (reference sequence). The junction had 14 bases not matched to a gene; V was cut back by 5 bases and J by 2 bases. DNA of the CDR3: TGTGCCAGCAGTAGCCTGAGAGGGACAGATCTTAACACTGAAGCTTTCTTT. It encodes CASSSLRGTDLNTEAFF.

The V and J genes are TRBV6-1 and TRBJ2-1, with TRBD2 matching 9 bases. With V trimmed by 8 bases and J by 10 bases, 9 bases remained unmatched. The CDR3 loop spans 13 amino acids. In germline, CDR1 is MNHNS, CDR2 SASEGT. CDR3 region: CASASSGAREQFF. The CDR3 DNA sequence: TGTGCCAGCGCGTCTAGCGGGGCCCGAGAGCAGTTCTTC.

CDR3 residues: CATSGATSGSVTGELFF. Written as DNA, the CDR3 is TGTGCCACCAGTGGTGCTACTAGCGGGAGTGTTACCGGGGAGCTGTTTTTT. V gene TRBV24-1 combines with J gene TRBJ2-2, with 11 bases identical to TRBD2. CDR1 is KGHDR, CDR2 SFDVKD, per germline. J gave up 5 bases and V 5 bases, and 9 bases lay outside the gene matches. The CDR3 is made up of 17 amino acids.

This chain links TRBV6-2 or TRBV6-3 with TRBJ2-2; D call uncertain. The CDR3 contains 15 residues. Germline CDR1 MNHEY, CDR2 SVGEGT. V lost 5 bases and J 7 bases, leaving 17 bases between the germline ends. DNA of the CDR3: TGTGCCAGCAGTCCAAACGCAGGACGCCTCGGGGAGCTGTTTTTT. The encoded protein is CASSPNAGRLGELFF.

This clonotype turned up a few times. The chain's CDR3 is CASKGTGGVESQPQHF. The CDR3 DNA sequence: TGTGCCAGTAAGGGCACAGGGGGGGTAGAGAGTCAGCCCCAGCATTTT. The rearrangement joins TRBV19 to TRBJ1-5; 8 bases line up with TRBD1. The V segment lost 7 bases and the J segment 6 bases; nucleotides outside the gene matches: 14. The CDR3 loop spans 16 amino acids. Per germline, CDR1 LNHDA and CDR2 SQIVND (reference sequence).

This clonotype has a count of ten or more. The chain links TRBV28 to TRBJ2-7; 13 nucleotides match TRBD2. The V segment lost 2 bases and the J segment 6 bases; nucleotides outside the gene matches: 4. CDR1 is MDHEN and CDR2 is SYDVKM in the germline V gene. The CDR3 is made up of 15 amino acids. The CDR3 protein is CASSLTSGRAGEQYF. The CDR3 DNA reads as TGTGCCAGCAGTTTAACTAGCGGGAGGGCCGGCGAGCAGTACTTC. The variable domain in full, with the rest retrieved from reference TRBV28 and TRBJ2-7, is DVKVTQSSRYLVKRTGEKVFLECVQDMDHENMFWYRQDPGLGLRLIYFSYDVKMKEKGDIPEGYSVSREKKERFSLILESASTNQTSMYLCASSLTSGRAGEQYFGPGTRLTVT.

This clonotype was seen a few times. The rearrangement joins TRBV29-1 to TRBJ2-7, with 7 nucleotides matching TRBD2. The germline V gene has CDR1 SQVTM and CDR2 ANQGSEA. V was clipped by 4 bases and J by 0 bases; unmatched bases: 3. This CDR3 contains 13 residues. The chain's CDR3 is CSVGAGLSYEQYF. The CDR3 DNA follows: TGCAGCGTTGGAGCGGGACTCTCCTACGAGCAGTACTTC.

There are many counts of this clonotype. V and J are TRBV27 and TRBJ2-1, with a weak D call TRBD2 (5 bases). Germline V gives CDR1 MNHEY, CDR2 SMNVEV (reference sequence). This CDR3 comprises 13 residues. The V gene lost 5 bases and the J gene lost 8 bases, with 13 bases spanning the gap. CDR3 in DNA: TGTGCCAGCAGTCCCCCTCCCGGGGATGAGCAGTTCTTC. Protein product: CASSPPPGDEQFF.

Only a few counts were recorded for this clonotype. CDR3 region: CAISVQGTDTQYF. In DNA, the CDR3 is TGTGCCATCAGTGTTCAGGGCACAGATACGCAGTATTTT. The chain employs TRBV10-3 and TRBJ2-3, with D unresolved. Germline assignment: CDR1 ENHRY and CDR2 SYGVKD. The CDR3 extends over 13 amino acids. V was cut by 4 bases and J by 1 base, with 6 bases left in between.

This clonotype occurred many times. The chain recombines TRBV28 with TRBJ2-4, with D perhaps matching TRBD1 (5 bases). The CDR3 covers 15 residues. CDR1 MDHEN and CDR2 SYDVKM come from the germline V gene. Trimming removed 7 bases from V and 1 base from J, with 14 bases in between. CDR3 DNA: TGTGCCAGCACGCAGGCAGGGTATGCCAAAAACATTCAGTACTTC. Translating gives CASTQAGYAKNIQYF.

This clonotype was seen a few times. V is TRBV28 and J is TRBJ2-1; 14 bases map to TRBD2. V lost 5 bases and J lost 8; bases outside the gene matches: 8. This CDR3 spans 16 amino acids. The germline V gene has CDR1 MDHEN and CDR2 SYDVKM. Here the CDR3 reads CASSLWTSGRKHEQFF. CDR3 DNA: TGTGCCAGCAGTCTCTGGACTAGCGGGAGGAAACATGAGCAGTTCTTC.

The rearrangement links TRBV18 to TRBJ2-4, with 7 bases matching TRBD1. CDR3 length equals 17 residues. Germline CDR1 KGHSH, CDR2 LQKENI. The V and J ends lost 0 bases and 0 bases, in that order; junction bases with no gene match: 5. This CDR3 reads CASSPPGQLIAKNIQYF. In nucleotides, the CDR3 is TGTGCCAGCTCACCACCGGGACAGCTAATAGCCAAAAACATTCAGTACTTC.

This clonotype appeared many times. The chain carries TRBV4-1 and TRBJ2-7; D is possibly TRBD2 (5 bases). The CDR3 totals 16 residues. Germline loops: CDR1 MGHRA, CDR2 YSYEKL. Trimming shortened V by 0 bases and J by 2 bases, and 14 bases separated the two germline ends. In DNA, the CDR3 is TGCGCCAGCAGCCAAGAGAGCGCGGGCAGAACCTACGAGCAGTACTTC. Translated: CASSQESAGRTYEQYF.

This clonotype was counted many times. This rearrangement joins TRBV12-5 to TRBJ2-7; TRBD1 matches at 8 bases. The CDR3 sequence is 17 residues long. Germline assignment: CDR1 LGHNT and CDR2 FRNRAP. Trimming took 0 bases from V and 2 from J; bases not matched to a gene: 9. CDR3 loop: CASGLVPWGQETYEQYF. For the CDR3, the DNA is TGTGCTAGTGGTTTGGTACCGTGGGGACAGGAGACCTACGAGCAGTACTTC.

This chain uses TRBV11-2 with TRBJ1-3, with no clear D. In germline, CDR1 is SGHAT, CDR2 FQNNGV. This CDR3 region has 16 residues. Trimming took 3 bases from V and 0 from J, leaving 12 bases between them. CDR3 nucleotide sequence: TGTGCCAGCAGCTTCCTAACACGGACCTCTGGAAACACCATATATTTT. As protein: CASSFLTRTSGNTIYF.

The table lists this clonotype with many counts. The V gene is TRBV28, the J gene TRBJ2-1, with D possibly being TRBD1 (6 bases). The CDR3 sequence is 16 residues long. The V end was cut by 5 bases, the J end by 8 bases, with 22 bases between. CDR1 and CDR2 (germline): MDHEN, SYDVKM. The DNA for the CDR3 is TGTGCCAGCAGTCCTCACAGGGCCAGGGTTGCGGATGAGCAGTTCTTC. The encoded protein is CASSPHRARVADEQFF.